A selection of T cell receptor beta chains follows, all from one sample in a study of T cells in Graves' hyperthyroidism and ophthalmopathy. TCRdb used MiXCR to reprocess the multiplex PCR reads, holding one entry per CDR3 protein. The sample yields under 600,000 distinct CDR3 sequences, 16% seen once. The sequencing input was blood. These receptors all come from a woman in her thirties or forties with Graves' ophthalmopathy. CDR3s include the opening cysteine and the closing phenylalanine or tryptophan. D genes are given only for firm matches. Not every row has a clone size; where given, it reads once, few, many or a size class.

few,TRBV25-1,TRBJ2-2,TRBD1,TGTGCCAGCAGTGACGGACAGGAGCTTAACACCGGGGAGCTGTTTTTT,CASSDGQELNTGELFF
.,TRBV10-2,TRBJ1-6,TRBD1,TGCGCCAGCAGTGAGTCTTTACAGGGGTTTTCACCCCTCCACTTT,CASSESLQGFSPLHF
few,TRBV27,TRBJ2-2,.,TGTGCCAGCAGTGGGTTTTCCACCGGGGAGCTGTTTTTT,CASSGFSTGELFF
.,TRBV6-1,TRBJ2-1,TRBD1,TGTGCCAGCAGACGGACAGGGGGTACCTACAATGAGCAGTTCTTC,CASRRTGGTYNEQFF
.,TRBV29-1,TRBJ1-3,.,TGCAGCGTTCATACAGGAGACTCTGGAAACACCATATATTTT,CSVHTGDSGNTIYF
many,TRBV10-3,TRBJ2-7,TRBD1,TGTGCCATCAGTGAGTTTGCCCCGGGACAGATCTACGAGCAGTACTTC,CAISEFAPGQIYEQYF
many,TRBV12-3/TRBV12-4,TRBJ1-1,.,TGTGCCAGCAGTTTAGGGCTTAAACGCACTGAAGCTTTCTTT,CASSLGLKRTEAFF
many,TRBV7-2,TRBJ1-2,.,TGTGCCAGCAGCCCCTACATCGGGGACTACACCTTC,CASSPYIGDYTF
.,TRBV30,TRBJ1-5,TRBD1,TGTGCCTGGAGTCCGGACCGGACAGGTACCTTTAATCAGCCCCAGCATTTT,CAWSPDRTGTFNQPQHF
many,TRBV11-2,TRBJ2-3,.,TGTGCCAGCAGCCCCGGGGTCGGACCAGATACGCAGTATTTT,CASSPGVGPDTQYF
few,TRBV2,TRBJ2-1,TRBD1,TGTGCCAGCAGGGACAGGGGTTTGATCTATGAGCAGTTCTTC,CASRDRGLIYEQFF
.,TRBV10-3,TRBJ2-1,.,TGTGCCATCAGCGGGGGACAGCCGAGCTACAATGAGCAGTTCTTC,CAISGGQPSYNEQFF
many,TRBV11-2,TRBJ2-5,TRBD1,TGTGCCAGCAGCTTAGCTTTATGGGACAGGGGTATCCAAGAGACCCAGTACTTC,CASSLALWDRGIQETQYF
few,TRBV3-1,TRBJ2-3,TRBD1,TGTGCCAGCAGCCTGAGGACAGGGGGCAATTCAGATACGCAGTATTTT,CASSLRTGGNSDTQYF
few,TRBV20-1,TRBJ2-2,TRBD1,TGCAGTGCTAGAGATCGGTCCAGGGGGCGCACCGGGGAGCTGTTTTTT,CSARDRSRGRTGELFF
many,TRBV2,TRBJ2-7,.,TGTGCCAGCAGTGAAGCACAGGGCGGAACCTACGAGCAGTACTTC,CASSEAQGGTYEQYF
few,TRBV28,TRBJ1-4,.,TGTGCCACTACCAGTACAACTAATGAAAAACTGTTTTTT,CATTSTTNEKLFF
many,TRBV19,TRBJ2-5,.,TGTGCCAGTAGTTGGACGTTGGAAGATGGGGAGACCCAGTACTTC,CASSWTLEDGETQYF
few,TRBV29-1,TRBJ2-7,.,TGCAGCGTGTCCCAGGGATACGAGCAGTACTTC,CSVSQGYEQYF
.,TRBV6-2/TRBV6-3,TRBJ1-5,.,TGTGCCAGCAGTTACCGAGGGGCGCAGAGCAATCAGCCCCAGCATTTT,CASSYRGAQSNQPQHF
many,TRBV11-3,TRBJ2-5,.,TGTGCCAGCAGTTCGGACGGAGAGACCCAGTACTTC,CASSSDGETQYF
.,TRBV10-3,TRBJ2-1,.,TGTGCCATCAGGGACCTGAATTGGGATGAGCGGTTCTTC,CAIRDLNWDERFF
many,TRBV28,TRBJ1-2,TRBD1,TGTGCCAGCAGCCTACTAGGTTCCGGGACAGGGGATGGCTACACCTTC,CASSLLGSGTGDGYTF